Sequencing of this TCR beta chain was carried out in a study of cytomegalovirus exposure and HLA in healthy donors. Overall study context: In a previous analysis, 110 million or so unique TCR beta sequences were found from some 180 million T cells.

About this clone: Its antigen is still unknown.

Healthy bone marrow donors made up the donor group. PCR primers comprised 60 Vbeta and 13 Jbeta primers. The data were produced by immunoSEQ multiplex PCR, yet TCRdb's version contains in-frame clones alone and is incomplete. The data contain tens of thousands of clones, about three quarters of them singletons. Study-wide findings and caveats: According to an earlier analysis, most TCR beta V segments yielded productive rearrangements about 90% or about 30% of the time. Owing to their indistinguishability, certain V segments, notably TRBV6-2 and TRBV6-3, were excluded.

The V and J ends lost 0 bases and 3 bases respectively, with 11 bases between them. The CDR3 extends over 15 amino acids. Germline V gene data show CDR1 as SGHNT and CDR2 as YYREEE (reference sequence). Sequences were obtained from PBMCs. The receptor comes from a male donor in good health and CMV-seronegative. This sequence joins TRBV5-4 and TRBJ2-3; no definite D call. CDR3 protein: CASSLDGGFTDTQYF. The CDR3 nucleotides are TGTGCCAGCAGCTTGGACGGCGGTTTTACAGATACGCAGTATTTT.